This entry lists 21 T cell receptor beta chains sequenced from one sample in a study of cytomegalovirus exposure and HLA in healthy donors. Both 60 Vbeta primers and 13 Jbeta primers went into the PCR. The assay was immunoSEQ multiplex PCR, and TCRdb's table has in-frame clones only and misses some. The data hold about 270,000 clones, with 72% observed a single time. The sample was PBMCs. The receptor source for this set is a female donor in good health and CMV-seronegative.

In its sample, this clone was seen a few times. V and J are TRBV2 and TRBJ2-5, with D perhaps TRBD1 (6 bases). CDR3 size: 12 residues. Germline loops: CDR1 SNHLY, CDR2 FYNNEI. Deletions cut 7 bases from V and 2 bases from J, with 8 bases between. The CDR3 bases are TGTGCCAGCAACGGACAGCAAGAGACCCAGTACTTC. This translates into CASNGQQETQYF.

The chain employs TRBV7-2 and TRBJ1-1; 7 bases agree with TRBD1. CDR1 and CDR2 from the germline V gene are SGHTA and FQGNSA. This CDR3 comprises 14 residues. V dropped 3 bases and J dropped 3; count of bases not matched to a gene: 4. DNA of the CDR3: TGTGCCAGCAGCTTCCGACAGGGTGACACTGAAGCTTTCTTT. It is translated as CASSFRQGDTEAFF.

The chain couples TRBV27 to TRBJ2-7; the match to TRBD1 covers 7 bases. This CDR3 has 14 amino acids. V gave up 1 base and J gave up 4 bases; unmatched junction bases: 4. Germline values: CDR1 MNHEY, CDR2 SMNVEV (reference sequence). CDR3 bases: TGTGCCAGCAGTTTATTGGGGACAGCTTACGAGCAGTACTTC. Translated: CASSLLGTAYEQYF.

The rearrangement joins TRBV10-1 to TRBJ2-7, with D perhaps TRBD2 (5 bases). This CDR3 contains 14 residues. The germline V and J ends were trimmed by 1 base and 2 bases, with 9 bases remaining between them. Germline assignment: CDR1 WNHNN and CDR2 SYGVQD (reference sequence). The CDR3, as DNA: TGCGCCAGCAGTGAGTACGGAGGTACCTACGAGCAGTACTTC. Its protein product is CASSEYGGTYEQYF.

This clone was found a few times. V is TRBV14 and J is TRBJ1-1; D is unclear. The germline gives CDR1 SGHDN, CDR2 FVKESK. Trimming stripped 3 bases from V and 6 bases from J, with 11 bases between. The CDR3 spans 13 residues. The CDR3 DNA reads TGTGCCAGCAGCCAGTGGGAGAGGCCTGAAGCTTTCTTT. The encoded protein is CASSQWERPEAFF.

This chain connects TRBV5-1 to TRBJ2-3; 12 nucleotides line up with TRBD2. Germline-derived CDR1 and CDR2 are SGHRS and YFSETQ. J gave up 4 bases and V 5 bases, and 5 bases lay outside the gene matches. The CDR3 extends over 15 amino acids. CDR3: CASRFRLAGADTQYF. In DNA form, the CDR3 reads TGCGCCAGCAGATTCAGACTAGCGGGAGCAGATACGCAGTATTTT.

As to this clone: A read error may account for a junction end that differs from germline. This chain connects TRBV5-1 to TRBJ2-7; D is perhaps TRBD1 (6 bases). CDR3 size: 15 residues. Germline CDR1 is SGHRS and CDR2 is YFSETQ. CDR3 DNA sequence: TGCGCCAGCACCTTGGGGAAACAGGGATCCAACGAGCAGTACTTC. It yields the protein CASTLGKQGSNEQYF.

In regard to this clone: One junction end disagrees with the germline gene, perhaps due to a read error. The chain uses TRBV5-1 and TRBJ2-7; TRBD2 matches 7 bases. Germline V gene lookup returns CDR1 SGHRS and CDR2 YFSETQ. The CDR3 extends over 13 amino acids. CDR3 DNA: TGCGCCAGCAGCTACGACACGAATGGACTAGTCCACTTC. Amino acid sequence: CASSYDTNGLVHF.

The genes are TRBV7-8 and TRBJ2-1; the match to TRBD2 covers 13 bases. The trim removed 4 bases at V and 9 bases at J, leaving 12 bases unmatched. CDR1 and CDR2 from the germline V gene are SGHVS and FQNEAQ. This CDR3 contains 17 residues. CDR3: CASSWATSGRRRTEQFF. CDR3 nucleotides: TGTGCCAGCAGCTGGGCGACTAGCGGGAGGAGGAGGACTGAGCAGTTCTTC.

This clone turned up a few times. The chain is built from TRBV7-8 and TRBJ2-1; 7 nucleotides align to TRBD2. Germline loops: CDR1 SGHVS, CDR2 FQNEAQ. The CDR3 is made up of 12 amino acids. The J segment lost 12 bases and the V segment lost 5 bases, leaving 7 bases of the junction unmatched. The CDR3 bases are TGTGCCAGCAGCCTAACCGCGGGAGTGCAGTTCTTC. Encoded protein: CASSLTAGVQFF.

In DNA, the CDR3 is TGTGCCAGCAGTCCTATGTCGGATGAGCAGTTCTTC. It encodes CASSPMSDEQFF. V is TRBV27 and J is TRBJ2-1; D call uncertain. CDR1 is MNHEY and CDR2 is SMNVEV in the germline V gene (reference sequence). CDR3 size: 12 residues. V lost 5 bases to trimming and J lost 8 bases, with 10 bases between them.

This sequence joins TRBV9 and TRBJ2-2; TRBD2 aligns across 11 bases. V lost 3 bases and J lost 8; bases outside the gene matches: 3. The CDR3 contains 14 residues. The germline CDR1 and CDR2 sequences are SGDLS and YYNGEE. The CDR3 DNA reads as TGTGCCAGCAGCGCGACTAGCGGGACGGGGGAGCTGTTTTTT. Translation gives CASSATSGTGELFF.

This clone was seen a few times. A junction boundary mismatches the germline segment, possibly from a read error. The chain combines TRBV7-9 with TRBJ2-7; 12 nucleotides line up with TRBD2. In germline, CDR1 is SEHNR, CDR2 FQNEAQ (reference sequence). The CDR3 covers 13 residues. CDR3 DNA sequence: TGTTCCAGCAGACTAGCGGGAGTGCATGAGCAGTACTTC. The encoded protein is CSSRLAGVHEQYF. Complete variable domain (other parts from reference TRBV7-9 and TRBJ2-7): DTGVSQNPRHKITKRGQNVTFRCDPISEHNRLYWYRQTLGQGPEFLTYFQNEAQLEKSRLLSDRFSAERPKGSFSTLEIQRTEQGDSAMYLCSSRLAGVHEQYFGPGTRLTVT.

The V call is TRBV5-1, the J call TRBJ2-1; TRBD2 matches at 9 bases. V shed 4 bases, J shed 0 bases, and the junction held 8 bases outside the gene matches. The length of the CDR3 is 17 residues. The germline CDR1 and CDR2 sequences are SGHRS and YFSETQ. In nucleotides, the CDR3 is TGCGCCAGCAGCCTAGCGGGATCGATGAGCTCCTACAATGAGCAGTTCTTC. It translates to CASSLAGSMSSYNEQFF.

The chain carries TRBV2 and TRBJ2-5, with D uncertain. Germline loops: CDR1 SNHLY, CDR2 FYNNEI. There are 13 residues in the CDR3. V lost 4 bases and J 2 bases, leaving 8 bases between the germline ends. The CDR3 nucleotides read TGTGCCAGCAGTGTTGGGCGTCAAGAGACCCAGTACTTC. It translates to CASSVGRQETQYF.

The chain employs TRBV7-9 and TRBJ2-1; D possibly corresponds to TRBD2 (7 bases). The CDR3 sequence is 16 residues long. Looked up from germline, CDR1 is SEHNR and CDR2 is FQNEAQ (reference sequence). Trimming took off 4 bases at V and 5 bases at J, with 18 bases between the two ends. The CDR3 is CASSYTASGTNNEQFF. CDR3 coding DNA: TGTGCCAGCAGCTACACAGCCAGCGGGACAAACAATGAGCAGTTCTTC.

V gene TRBV6-5 combines with J gene TRBJ1-2; a possible D gene is TRBD1 (6 bases). CDR1 MNHEY and CDR2 SVGAGI come from the germline V gene. The ends were cut back, 5 bases at V and 3 bases at J, with 13 bases in the middle. This CDR3 contains 14 residues. In DNA, the CDR3 is TGTGCCAGCAGTCCCCGGGGGGGGCACTATGGCTACACCTTC. As protein: CASSPRGGHYGYTF.

This sequence joins TRBV18 and TRBJ1-1, with 8 bases that match TRBD1. Germline CDR1 is KGHSH and CDR2 is LQKENI. With 3 bases clipped from V and 1 base from J, the junction kept 1 base outside the gene matches. This CDR3 region has 14 residues. CDR3 DNA sequence: TGTGCCAGCTCACCGGGACAGGCGAACACTGAAGCTTTCTTT. Its translation is CASSPGQANTEAFF.

The rearrangement uses TRBV7-6 and TRBJ2-3, with 13 bases that match TRBD2. Germline V gene sequence: CDR1 SGHVS, CDR2 FNYEAQ. CDR3 size: 17 residues. The ends lost 5 bases at V and 0 bases at J; junction bases unmatched: 5. In DNA, the CDR3 is TGTGCCAGCAGCCAACTAGCGGGAGGGCCAAGCACAGATACGCAGTATTTT. Its translation: CASSQLAGGPSTDTQYF.

The chain joins TRBV28 to TRBJ1-4; possible D gene TRBD1, 5 bases. This CDR3 comprises 15 residues. The V gene's germline CDR1 is MDHEN and CDR2 SYDVKM. Trimming cost V 5 bases and J 0 bases, with 10 bases left between them. The CDR3 loop reads CASSLDSATNEKLFF. The CDR3 coding sequence is TGTGCCAGCAGTCTTGACAGTGCAACTAATGAAAAACTGTTTTTT.

The rearrangement uses TRBV9 and TRBJ1-1; 7 nucleotides align to TRBD1. The CDR3 is 13 residues long. Germline V gene sequence: CDR1 SGDLS, CDR2 YYNGEE. With V trimmed by 7 bases and J by 1 base, 4 bases remained unmatched. CDR3 bases: TGTGCCAGCTCCCGGACAGGGAACACTGAAGCTTTCTTT. It specifies CASSRTGNTEAFF.